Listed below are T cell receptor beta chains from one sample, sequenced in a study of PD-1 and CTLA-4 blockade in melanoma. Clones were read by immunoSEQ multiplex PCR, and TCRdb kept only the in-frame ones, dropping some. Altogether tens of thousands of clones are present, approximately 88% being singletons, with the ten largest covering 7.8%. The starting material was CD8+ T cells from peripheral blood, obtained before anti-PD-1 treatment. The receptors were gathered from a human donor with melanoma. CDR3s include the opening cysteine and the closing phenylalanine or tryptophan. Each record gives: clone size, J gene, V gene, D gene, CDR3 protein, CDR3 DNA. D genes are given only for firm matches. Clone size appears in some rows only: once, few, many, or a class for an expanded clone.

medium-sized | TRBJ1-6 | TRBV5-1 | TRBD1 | CASSSDRVGSPLHF | TGCGCCAGCAGCTCGGACAGGGTGGGCTCACCCCTCCACTTT
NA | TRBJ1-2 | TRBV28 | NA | CASSLKFYQGWGYTF | TGTGCCAGCAGTTTAAAGTTTTATCAGGGATGGGGCTACACCTTC
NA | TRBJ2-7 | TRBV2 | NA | CASRESAAEQYF | TGTGCCAGCAGGGAATCTGCCGCCGAGCAGTACTTC
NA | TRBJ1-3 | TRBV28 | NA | CASRTWEGSTIYF | TGTGCCAGCAGGACCTGGGAAGGGTCCACCATATATTTT
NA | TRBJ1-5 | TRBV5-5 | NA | CASSLTGKVGNQPQHF | TGTGCCAGCAGCCTTACAGGGAAAGTCGGTAATCAGCCCCAGCATTTT
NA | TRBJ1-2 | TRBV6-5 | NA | CASSGQHHHNYGYTF | TGTGCCAGCAGCGGACAGCACCACCATAACTATGGCTACACCTTC
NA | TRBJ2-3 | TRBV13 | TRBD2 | CASSPGGEGTDTQYF | TGTGCCAGCAGCCCCGGGGGGGAGGGCACAGATACGCAGTATTTT
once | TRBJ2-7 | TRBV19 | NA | CASSIDESYEQYF | TGTGCCAGTAGTATAGATGAATCCTACGAGCAGTACTTC
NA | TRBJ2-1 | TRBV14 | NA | CASSQESTGSSYNEQFF | TGTGCCAGCAGCCAAGAGAGTACGGGTAGCTCCTACAATGAGCAGTTCTTC
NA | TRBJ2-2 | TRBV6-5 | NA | CASSYSNTGELFF | TGTGCCAGCAGCTACTCGAACACCGGGGAGCTGTTTTTT
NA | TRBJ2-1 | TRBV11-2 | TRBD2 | CASSLVGSLAGVHEQFF | TGTGCCAGCAGCTTAGTCGGTTCGCTAGCGGGGGTACATGAGCAGTTCTTC
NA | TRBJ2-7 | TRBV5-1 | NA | CASSLGLGYEQYF | TGCGCCAGCAGCTTGGGGCTAGGCTACGAGCAGTACTTC
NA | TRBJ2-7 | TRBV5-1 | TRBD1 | CASRDSYSYEQYF | TGCGCCAGCCGGGACAGTTACTCCTACGAGCAGTACTTC
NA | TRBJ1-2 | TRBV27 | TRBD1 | CASSPHQGQLYGYTF | TGTGCCAGCAGTCCCCACCAGGGACAGCTCTATGGCTACACCTTC
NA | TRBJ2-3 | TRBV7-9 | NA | CASSARPTTTDTQYF | TGTGCCAGCAGCGCCCGCCCGACTACAACAGATACGCAGTATTTT
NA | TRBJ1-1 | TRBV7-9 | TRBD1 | CASSAKGAVVAFF | TGTGCCAGCAGCGCCAAGGGGGCAGTAGTAGCTTTCTTT
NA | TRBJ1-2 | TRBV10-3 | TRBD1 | CAISESRTGDGYTF | TGTGCCATCAGTGAGTCGAGGACAGGGGATGGCTACACCTTC
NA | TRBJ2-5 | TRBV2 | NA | CASSEVSERQETQYF | TGTGCCAGCAGTGAAGTATCGGAGCGCCAAGAGACCCAGTACTTC
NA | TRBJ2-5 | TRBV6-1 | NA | CASSEGTYQTQYF | TGTGCCAGCAGCGAAGGGACGTACCAGACCCAGTACTTC
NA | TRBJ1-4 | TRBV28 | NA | CASSPDSSTNEKLFF | TGTGCCAGCAGTCCAGACAGTTCAACTAATGAAAAACTGTTTTTT
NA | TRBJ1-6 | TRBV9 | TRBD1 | CASSASGTGRSPLHF | TGTGCCAGCAGCGCCTCCGGGACAGGAAGATCACCCCTCCACTTT
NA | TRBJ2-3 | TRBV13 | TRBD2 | CASSLAERGPYASTDTQYF | TGTGCCAGCAGCTTAGCGGAGCGGGGCCCCTATGCTAGCACAGATACGCAGTATTTT
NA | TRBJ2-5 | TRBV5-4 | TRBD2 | CASRDERGGLEETQYF | TGTGCCAGCAGGGACGAGCGGGGGGGCTTGGAAGAGACCCAGTACTTC
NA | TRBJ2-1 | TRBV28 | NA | CASSLRQGNNEQFF | TGTGCCAGCAGTTTACGGCAGGGCAACAATGAGCAGTTCTTC
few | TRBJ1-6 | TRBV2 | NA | CASRKYNSPLHF | TGTGCCAGCAGGAAATATAATTCACCCCTCCACTTT
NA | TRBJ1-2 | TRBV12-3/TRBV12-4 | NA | CASSLGHEGYTF | TGTGCCAGCAGTTTAGGCCATGAGGGCTACACCTTC
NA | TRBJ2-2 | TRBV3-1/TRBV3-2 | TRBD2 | CASSQARGGPTGELFF | TGTGCCAGCAGCCAAGCGCGGGGGGGCCCCACCGGGGAGCTGTTTTTT
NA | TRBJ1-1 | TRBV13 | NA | CASSLAVDTEAFF | TGTGCCAGCAGCTTAGCGGTGGACACTGAAGCTTTCTTT
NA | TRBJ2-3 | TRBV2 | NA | CASSALAGELDTQYF | TGTGCCAGCAGCGCCCTTGCGGGCGAGCTAGATACGCAGTATTTT
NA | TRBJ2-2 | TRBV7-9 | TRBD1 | CASSRDRVIAGELFF | TGTGCCAGCAGCCGGGACAGGGTTATAGCCGGGGAGCTGTTTTTT
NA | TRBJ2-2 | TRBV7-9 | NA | CASSPEAGPNTGELFF | TGTGCCAGCAGCCCAGAGGCGGGACCAAACACCGGGGAGCTGTTTTTT
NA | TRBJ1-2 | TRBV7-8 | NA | CASSLAGSIDYGYTF | TGTGCCAGCAGCTTAGCAGGGAGTATCGACTATGGCTACACCTTC
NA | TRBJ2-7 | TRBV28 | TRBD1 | CASSSQGVGQYF | TGTGCCAGCAGTTCACAGGGGGTCGGGCAGTACTTC
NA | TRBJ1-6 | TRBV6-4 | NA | CASSDKEGGSPLHF | TGTGCCAGCAGTGACAAGGAAGGAGGTTCACCCCTCCACTTT
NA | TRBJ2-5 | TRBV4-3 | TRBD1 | CASSQVGTVEETQYF | TGCGCCAGCAGCCAAGTCGGGACAGTGGAAGAGACCCAGTACTTC
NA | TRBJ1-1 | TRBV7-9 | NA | CASSRGDTEAFF | TGTGCCAGCAGCCGAGGAGACACTGAAGCTTTCTTT
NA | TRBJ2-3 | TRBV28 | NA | CASSLLPAADTQYF | TGTGCCAGCAGTTTATTGCCGGCTGCAGATACGCAGTATTTT
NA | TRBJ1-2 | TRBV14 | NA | CASSQELIGVNGYTF | TGTGCCAGCAGCCAAGAGCTCATCGGGGTGAATGGCTACACCTTC
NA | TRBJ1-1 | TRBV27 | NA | CASSSPQRRGSPEAFF | TGTGCCAGCAGTTCCCCCCAGAGGAGGGGCTCACCTGAAGCTTTCTTT
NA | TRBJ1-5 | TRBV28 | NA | CASRSARDDERNQPQHF | TGTGCCAGCAGGTCCGCACGGGACGACGAGCGCAATCAGCCCCAGCATTTT
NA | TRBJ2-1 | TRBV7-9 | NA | CASSLVAEQFF | TGTGCCAGCAGCTTGGTGGCCGAGCAGTTCTTC
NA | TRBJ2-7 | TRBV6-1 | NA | CASSEEGATYEQYF | TGTGCCAGCAGTGAGGAAGGGGCCACCTACGAGCAGTACTTC
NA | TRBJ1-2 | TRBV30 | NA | CAWSPPGTFYGYTF | TGTGCCTGGAGTCCCCCCGGGACATTCTATGGCTACACCTTC
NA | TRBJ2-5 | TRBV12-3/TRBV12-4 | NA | CASSPFLEATQYF | TGTGCCAGCAGTCCCTTCCTTGAAGCGACCCAGTACTTC
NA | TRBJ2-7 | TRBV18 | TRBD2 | CASSPDSKTSGGPSIRDEQYF | TGTGCCAGCTCACCAGATAGTAAGACTAGCGGGGGACCGTCGATCCGCGACGAGCAGTACTTC
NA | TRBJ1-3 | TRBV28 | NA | CASSLLQGNTIYF | TGTGCCAGCAGTTTGTTGCAAGGAAACACCATATATTTT